The 29 T cell receptor beta chains given below trace back to one sample, sequenced in a study of OX40 agonist ivuxolimab in advanced cancers. The method was immunoSEQ multiplex PCR; TCRdb's version includes in-frame clones alone and lacks a portion of them. The sample carries tens of thousands of clones, roughly 85% recorded once. The sequencing used CD4+ or CD8+ T cells sorted from blood, collected in a trial of the OX40 agonist ivuxolimab. Receptors were obtained from an adult with an advanced solid tumor such as melanoma, head and neck, liver or kidney cancer.

V usage is TRBV7-2 and J usage is TRBJ1-5, with 7 bases aligning to TRBD1. Germline V CDR1 and CDR2: SGHTA, FQGNSA. This CDR3 has 16 residues. V dropped 1 base and J dropped 4; count of bases not matched to a gene: 7. In DNA, the CDR3 is TGTGCCAGCAGCTTAGTAACCGGGACAGTAAATCAGCCCCAGCATTTT. This encodes CASSLVTGTVNQPQHF.

The chain links TRBV11-2 to TRBJ1-1; D gene unclear. Trimming left V 2 bases short and J 5 bases short, with 15 bases between. CDR1 is SGHAT and CDR2 is FQNNGV in the germline V gene. The CDR3 contains 15 residues. CDR3 coding DNA: TGTGCCAGCAGCTTATCGGGTTTAGCGGGGACTGAAGCTTTCTTT. This gives the protein CASSLSGLAGTEAFF.

The V call is TRBV2, the J call TRBJ2-7; D call uncertain. Trimming shortened V by 6 bases and J by 7 bases, and 13 bases separated the two germline ends. Germline V lookup: CDR1 SNHLY, CDR2 FYNNEI. The CDR3 runs to 12 residues. This chain's CDR3 is CASSQVGEEQYF. CDR3 DNA sequence: TGTGCCAGCAGCCAAGTGGGTGAAGAGCAGTACTTC.

The chain couples TRBV30 to TRBJ1-1, with 7 bases matching TRBD1. Trimming at V came to 4 bases and at J to 4 bases, leaving 3 bases not matched to a gene. This CDR3 is built from 12 residues. CDR1 GTSNPN and CDR2 SVGIG come from the germline V gene (reference sequence). The CDR3 DNA sequence: TGTGCCTGGAAGGGGGCGGCCACTGAAGCTTTCTTT. This sequence encodes CAWKGAATEAFF.

In this sample, this clone turned up a few times. The chain carries TRBV5-1 and TRBJ1-1; D ambiguous. From germline, CDR1 is SGHRS and CDR2 YFSETQ. The CDR3 has 14 residues. V was clipped by 5 bases and J by 0 bases, with 11 bases between them. The CDR3 coding sequence is TGCGCCAGCAGTTTTGGACGGTTGAACACTGAAGCTTTCTTT. Translating gives CASSFGRLNTEAFF. The full variable domain, its missing parts supplied by reference TRBV5-1 and TRBJ1-1, is KAGVTQTPRYLIKTRGQQVTLSCSPISGHRSVSWYQQTPGQGLQFLFEYFSETQRNKGNFPGRFSGRQFSNSRSEMNVSTLELGDSALYLCASSFGRLNTEAFFGQGTRLTVV.

Notes on this clone: Relative to the germline gene, one junction end is altered; a read error may explain this. The rearrangement joins TRBV6-6 to TRBJ1-4, with a possible D match to TRBD1 (6 bases). Per germline, CDR1 MNHNY and CDR2 SVGAGI (reference sequence). CDR3 length: 12 amino acids. For the CDR3, the DNA is TGTGCCAGCAGTTATGGCGGACAGTCCTTACTTTTT. Protein: CASSYGGQSLLF.

This chain connects TRBV28 to TRBJ1-5; possible D gene TRBD1, 5 bases. Germline V gene data show CDR1 as MDHEN and CDR2 as SYDVKM. This CDR3 has 15 residues. V lost 7 bases, J lost 0 bases, and 13 bases lay in between. Here the CDR3 reads CASTLGGISNQPQHF. CDR3 DNA: TGTGCCAGCACCCTCGGGGGGATTAGCAATCAGCCCCAGCATTTT.

The chain links TRBV4-1 to TRBJ2-1; D uncertain. CDR3 length: 16 residues. Germline values: CDR1 MGHRA, CDR2 YSYEKL. The V end lost 1 base, the J end lost 4 bases, and 14 bases lay between the germline ends. The CDR3 DNA reads as TGCGCCAGCAGCCAAGGGGGTGACTTTCCTTACAATGAGCAGTTCTTC. Residues: CASSQGGDFPYNEQFF.

This clone was seen a single time. The V and J genes are TRBV2 and TRBJ2-5; TRBD1 agrees at 7 bases. The V gene's germline CDR1 is SNHLY and CDR2 FYNNEI. CDR3 length: 14 amino acids. The junction had 5 bases not matched to a gene; V was cut back by 6 bases and J by 1 base. The CDR3 sequence: CASRRRQGQETQYF. The CDR3 DNA reads TGTGCCAGCAGGAGGAGACAGGGCCAAGAGACCCAGTACTTC.

The V call is TRBV11-2, the J call TRBJ2-3; unclear D gene. CDR3 length: 15 amino acids. Germline-derived CDR1 and CDR2 are SGHAT and FQNNGV. V lost 2 bases and J lost 0, with 9 bases in between. CDR3 loop: CASSLLLGSTDTQYF. CDR3 DNA sequence: TGTGCCAGCAGCTTATTACTCGGTAGCACAGATACGCAGTATTTT.

The V and J genes are TRBV7-2 and TRBJ1-1; D ambiguous. Trimming stripped 1 base from V and 0 bases from J, with 9 bases between. The germline V gene has CDR1 SGHTA and CDR2 FQGNSA. The length of the CDR3 is 15 residues. DNA of the CDR3: TGTGCCAGCAGCTTAGGGGCGGGTATGAACACTGAAGCTTTCTTT. Amino acids: CASSLGAGMNTEAFF. Based on the CDR3 plus reference TRBV7-2 and TRBJ1-1, the full variable domain is GAGVSQSPSNKVTEKGKDVELRCDPISGHTALYWYRQSLGQGLEFLIYFQGNSAPDKSGLPSDRFSAERTGGSVSTLTIQRTQQEDSAVYLCASSLGAGMNTEAFFGQGTRLTVV.

This chain connects TRBV5-1 to TRBJ1-4, with TRBD1 matching over 9 bases. The V gene's germline CDR1 is SGHRS and CDR2 YFSETQ. The V and J ends lost 4 bases and 3 bases, in that order; junction bases with no gene match: 7. This CDR3 has 16 residues. The CDR3 region has the DNA TGCGCCAGCAGCCGACAGGGGGTGGGTTCTAATGAAAAACTGTTTTTT. Translated, it gives CASSRQGVGSNEKLFF.

This chain uses TRBV5-3 with TRBJ1-1; D remains ambiguous. TRBV5-3 is placed among ORFs of uncertain function. V was cut by 4 bases and J by 4 bases, with 14 bases left in between. This CDR3 has 14 residues. CDR3 amino acids: CARSAGPSGTEAFF. The DNA for the CDR3 is TGTGCCAGAAGCGCCGGACCGTCTGGCACTGAAGCTTTCTTT.

The rearrangement links TRBV4-1 to TRBJ2-1; 11 nucleotides match TRBD2. The germline gives CDR1 MGHRA, CDR2 YSYEKL. Trimming at V came to 0 bases and at J to 6 bases, leaving 4 bases not matched to a gene. The CDR3 sequence is 16 residues long. The CDR3 DNA reads TGCGCCAGCAGCCAAGATTCGCTAGCGGGAGGCAATGAGCAGTTCTTC. It encodes CASSQDSLAGGNEQFF.

V is TRBV19 and J is TRBJ1-1; 8 nucleotides match TRBD1. Trimming at V came to 5 bases and at J to 6 bases, leaving 17 bases not matched to a gene. The CDR3 is made up of 17 amino acids. The germline CDR1 and CDR2 sequences are LNHDA and SQIVND (reference sequence). The CDR3 nucleotides read TGTGCCAGTAGTTCGCCCGGTTACAGGGGGATCGGAGCTGAAGCTTTCTTT. Its protein is CASSSPGYRGIGAEAFF. Supplemented by reference TRBV19 and TRBJ1-1, the full variable domain reads DGGITQSPKYLFRKEGQNVTLSCEQNLNHDAMYWYRQDPGQGLRLIYYSQIVNDFQKGDIAEGYSVSREKKESFPLTVTSAQKNPTAFYLCASSSPGYRGIGAEAFFGQGTRLTVV.

The rearrangement links TRBV6-6 to TRBJ2-7, with unresolved D. The ends were cut back, 0 bases at V and 0 bases at J, with 9 bases in the middle. Germline loops: CDR1 MNHNY, CDR2 SVGAGI (reference sequence). This CDR3 region has 15 residues. CDR3 in DNA: TGTGCCAGCAGTTACTCGATGTCGGACTCCTACGAGCAGTACTTC. Translated, it gives CASSYSMSDSYEQYF.

The rearrangement uses TRBV30 and TRBJ2-7; 7 bases match TRBD1. V trimming: 0 bases; J trimming: 1 base; junction bases outside the gene matches: 6. The CDR3 runs to 15 residues. Germline CDR1 is GTSNPN and CDR2 is SVGIG (reference sequence). CDR3 protein: CAWSVSPGGSYEQYF. CDR3 bases: TGTGCCTGGAGTGTTAGTCCAGGGGGATCCTACGAGCAGTACTTC. The complete variable domain, with remaining parts taken from reference TRBV30 and TRBJ2-7, reads SQTIHQWPATLVQPVGSPLSLECTVEGTSNPNLYWYRQAAGRGLQLLFYSVGIGQISSEVPQNLSASRPQDRQFILSSKKLLLSDSGFYLCAWSVSPGGSYEQYFGPGTRLTVT.

The rearrangement uses TRBV11-3 and TRBJ2-3; unclear D gene. The CDR3 covers 14 residues. Germline values: CDR1 SGHNT, CDR2 YENEEA. V dropped 4 bases and J dropped 2 bases, with 10 bases sitting between them. For the CDR3, the DNA is TGTGCCAGCAGCTCGTTTAGTGTCACAGATACGCAGTATTTT. This gives the protein CASSSFSVTDTQYF.

The chain employs TRBV28 and TRBJ1-4; the D gene is possibly TRBD1 (6 bases). Germline CDR1 is MDHEN and CDR2 is SYDVKM. This CDR3 spans 15 amino acids. Trimming took 5 bases from V and 7 from J, leaving 17 bases between them. The DNA for the CDR3 is TGTGCCAGCAGTCCCCCGGGACAAACGGGTGAAAAACTGTTTTTT. It encodes CASSPPGQTGEKLFF.

V and J are TRBV19 and TRBJ2-2; D possibly uses TRBD1 or TRBD2 (5 bases each). V was cut by 8 bases and J by 4 bases, with 20 bases left in between. This CDR3 has 16 amino acids. The germline CDR1 and CDR2 sequences are LNHDA and SQIVND (reference sequence). The CDR3 DNA sequence: TGTGCCAGTTCCCTCCTGACAAACGGGGCCACCGGGGAGCTGTTTTTT. Translated, it gives CASSLLTNGATGELFF. The full variable domain, in which reference TRBV19 and TRBJ2-2 provide the parts outside the CDR3, is DGGITQSPKYLFRKEGQNVTLSCEQNLNHDAMYWYRQDPGQGLRLIYYSQIVNDFQKGDIAEGYSVSREKKESFPLTVTSAQKNPTAFYLCASSLLTNGATGELFFGEGSRLTVL.

The V and J genes are TRBV30 and TRBJ2-7; D is unclear. V lost 1 base, J lost 5 bases, and 6 bases lay in between. This CDR3 has 11 residues. Germline V gene data show CDR1 as GTSNPN and CDR2 as SVGIG (reference sequence). This chain's CDR3 is CAWSGFDEQYF. The CDR3 DNA sequence: TGTGCCTGGAGTGGCTTCGACGAGCAGTACTTC.

This clone was seen only a few times. The V call is TRBV28, the J call TRBJ1-5; tentative D call: TRBD1 (5 bases). V was cut by 3 bases and J by 2 bases, with 11 bases left in between. Germline V gives CDR1 MDHEN, CDR2 SYDVKM. The CDR3 runs 15 residues. CDR3 DNA sequence: TGTGCCAGCAGTTTCATAGGGGAACGCAATCAGCCCCAGCATTTT. Translating gives CASSFIGERNQPQHF.

The V call is TRBV4-2, the J call TRBJ2-3, with 14 nucleotides matching TRBD2. The CDR3 extends over 15 amino acids. Unmatched junction bases numbered 2, after V lost 4 bases and J lost 5 bases. Germline V gene sequence: CDR1 LGHNA, CDR2 YNFKEQ. CDR3 in DNA: TGTGCCAGCAGCCTGACTAGCGGGAGGGAAGATACGCAGTATTTT. It yields the protein CASSLTSGREDTQYF.

The chain is built from TRBV11-2 and TRBJ2-5; D remains ambiguous. The CDR3 extends over 12 amino acids. V lost 6 bases to trimming and J lost 3 bases, with 8 bases between them. Looked up from germline, CDR1 is SGHAT and CDR2 is FQNNGV. CDR3 region: CASSIGKETQYF. The DNA of the CDR3 is TGTGCCAGCAGTATTGGAAAAGAGACCCAGTACTTC.

The chain joins TRBV6-1 to TRBJ1-3; no clear D. The CDR3 is 16 residues long. Germline CDR1 is MNHNS and CDR2 is SASEGT. Trimming removed 3 bases from V and 2 bases from J, with 14 bases in between. The CDR3 reads CASSDFGGYPGNTIYF. CDR3 bases: TGTGCCAGCAGTGACTTTGGAGGGTATCCTGGAAACACCATATATTTT.

The V call is TRBV2, the J call TRBJ2-6; no reliable D call. The V gene lost 8 bases and the J gene lost 0 bases, with 17 bases spanning the gap. CDR3 size: 17 residues. Germline assignment: CDR1 SNHLY and CDR2 FYNNEI. CDR3 coding DNA: TGTGCCAGCTACCCGCCCGGCGCTAGCTCTGGGGCCAACGTCCTGACTTTC. Translation: CASYPPGASSGANVLTF.

The rearrangement uses TRBV4-1 and TRBJ2-1, with no clear D. The CDR3 runs to 15 residues. Germline loops: CDR1 MGHRA, CDR2 YSYEKL. V gave up 1 base and J gave up 4 bases, with 11 bases separating them. As DNA, the CDR3 is TGCGCCAGCAGCCAAGTTGCGGTCGGATACAATGAGCAGTTCTTC. Translation: CASSQVAVGYNEQFF.

The chain has TRBV5-6 and TRBJ1-4; 7 bases are a match to TRBD1. V was clipped by 2 bases and J by 4 bases; unmatched bases: 5. Germline V gene lookup returns CDR1 SGHDT and CDR2 YYEEEE. The CDR3 runs to 15 residues. In DNA form, the CDR3 reads TGTGCCAGCAGCTTAACCGGGACAGATAATGAAAAACTGTTTTTT. This codes for CASSLTGTDNEKLFF.

The rearrangement uses TRBV5-6 and TRBJ2-5, with D possibly matching TRBD1 (6 bases). This CDR3 has 14 residues. V lost 4 bases and J 7 bases, leaving 17 bases between the germline ends. CDR1 SGHDT and CDR2 YYEEEE come from the germline V gene. The chain's CDR3 is CASSRGSQGATQYF. The CDR3 nucleotides read TGTGCCAGCAGCCGAGGGTCACAGGGTGCGACCCAGTACTTC.